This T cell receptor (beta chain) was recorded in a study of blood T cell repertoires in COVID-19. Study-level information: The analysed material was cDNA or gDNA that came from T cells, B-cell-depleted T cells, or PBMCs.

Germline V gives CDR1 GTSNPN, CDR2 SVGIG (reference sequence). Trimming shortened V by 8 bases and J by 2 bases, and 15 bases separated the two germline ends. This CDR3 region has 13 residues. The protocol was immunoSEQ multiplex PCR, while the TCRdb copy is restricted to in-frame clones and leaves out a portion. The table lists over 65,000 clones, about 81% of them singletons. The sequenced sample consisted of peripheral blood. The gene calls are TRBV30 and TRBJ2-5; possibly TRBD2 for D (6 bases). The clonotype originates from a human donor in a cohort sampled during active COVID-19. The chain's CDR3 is CAPRVGGQETQYF. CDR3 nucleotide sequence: TGTGCCCCAAGGGTGGGGGGTCAAGAGACCCAGTACTTC. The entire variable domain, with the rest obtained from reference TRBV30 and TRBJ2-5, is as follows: SQTIHQWPATLVQPVGSPLSLECTVEGTSNPNLYWYRQAAGRGLQLLFYSVGIGQISSEVPQNLSASRPQDRQFILSSKKLLLSDSGFYLCAPRVGGQETQYFGPGTRLLVL.